This TCR beta chain was documented in a study of PD-1 blockade in classical Hodgkin lymphoma. Remarks on this clone: The antigen remains unidentified.

Every single patient, without exception, relapsed after autologous stem cell transplantation, and brentuximab vedotin exposure varied. Clones were read by immunoSEQ multiplex PCR, and TCRdb kept only the in-frame ones, dropping some. The sample carries about 110,000 clones, about 89% recorded once. Study findings and constraints: Compared with baseline, CD4+ but not CD8+ TCR diversity had risen significantly by C4D1.

Trimming pared 2 bases from V and 3 bases from J, leaving 8 bases between. This CDR3 comprises 13 residues. CDR1 is SGHTA and CDR2 is FQGNSA in the germline V gene. The TCR comes from a human donor with classical Hodgkin lymphoma. The sample in question was peripheral blood mononuclear cells (PBMCs), obtained before the second cycle of nivolumab. The genes are TRBV7-2 and TRBJ2-7; D is perhaps TRBD1 (6 bases). The CDR3: CASSLNRDYEQYF. The CDR3, as DNA: TGTGCCAGCAGCTTAAACAGGGACTACGAGCAGTACTTC.